A single sample is the source of the 2 T cell receptor beta chains below, sequenced in a study of CD8 T cells in ankylosing spondylitis. TCRdb fed the 5' RACE reads into MiXCR, producing one record per CDR3 protein. The top ten clones hold 0.95% to 1.4% of a sample with 340,000 or so distinct CDR3 sequences, over 12% of them seen once. The sequenced sample was blood, either unsorted or a sorted T cell fraction (not recorded which). These receptors originate from a male donor with ankylosing spondylitis or in good health (not recorded which).

This clonotype was counted many times. The V and J genes are TRBV14 and TRBJ2-1, with 10 bases lining up with TRBD2. CDR1 and CDR2 from the germline V gene are SGHDN and FVKESK. The CDR3 has 15 residues. V dropped 4 bases and J dropped 7; count of bases not matched to a gene: 7. For the CDR3, the DNA is TGTGCCAGCAGCCTACTAGCGGGGTATATAAATGAGCAGTTCTTC. Protein product: CASSLLAGYINEQFF.

This clonotype has just a few counts. The chain uses TRBV12-3 or TRBV12-4 and TRBJ2-7; D unclear. V was trimmed by 6 bases and J by 3 bases, leaving 9 bases between them. CDR3 length: 12 residues. CDR3 region: CASRMKNYEQYF. The CDR3 DNA reads as TGTGCCAGCAGGATGAAGAACTACGAGCAGTACTTC.